This T cell receptor (beta chain) was identified in a study of technical replicates of blood from several donors. Some clones are missing from TCRdb's copy, which holds only in-frame ones; the method was immunoSEQ multiplex PCR. Of under 85,000 clones detected, 94% appear once; the ten largest clones hold just over 0.25%. The V gene's germline CDR1 is SGHVS and CDR2 FQNEAQ. The CDR3 consists of 17 residues. Trimming took 5 bases from V and 1 from J, leaving 20 bases between them. The sequenced sample consisted of T cells isolated from PBMCs. V usage is TRBV7-8 and J usage is TRBJ2-5, with D maybe TRBD2 (5 bases). The clonotype originates from a human donor in good health. CDR3 loop: CASSTIPSRPGQETQYF. DNA of the CDR3: TGTGCCAGCAGCACAATACCTAGCCGGCCAGGCCAAGAGACCCAGTACTTC.